These T cell receptor beta chains were read from a single sample in a study of CD8 T cells in ankylosing spondylitis. Each CDR3 protein is one row after TCRdb ran MiXCR on the 5' RACE reads. This table has roughly 300,000 distinct CDR3 sequences, 7% to 9% appearing once. Sequenced input: blood, either unsorted or a sorted T cell fraction (not recorded which). All receptors derive from a male donor with ankylosing spondylitis. CDR3s include the opening cysteine and the closing phenylalanine or tryptophan. Fields, in order: J gene, V gene, CDR3 protein.

TRBJ2-1 TRBV3-1 CASTSAGRPFF
TRBJ2-1 TRBV24-1 CATSEVASGGEQFF
TRBJ2-7 TRBV4-1 CASSQDPGHEQYF
TRBJ2-7 TRBV29-1 CSVGPSAYEQYF
TRBJ2-7 TRBV30 CAWRFGGLDEQYF
TRBJ2-2 TRBV12-3/TRBV12-4 CASSLKTSGADTGELFF
TRBJ1-1 TRBV5-1 CASSDRGEAFF
TRBJ2-3 TRBV6-2/TRBV6-3 CASSSTPRSQYF
TRBJ2-1 TRBV6-2/TRBV6-3 CASSYPLAGTSSDEQFF
TRBJ2-7 TRBV30 CAWSLRTYEQYF
TRBJ2-4 TRBV6-2/TRBV6-3 CAISTDPKNIQYF
TRBJ2-4 TRBV12-3/TRBV12-4 CASSPTRDIQYF
TRBJ2-7 TRBV18 CASSPLTSVTPYEQYF
TRBJ1-1 TRBV12-3/TRBV12-4 CASSSGRGRTEAFF
TRBJ2-7 TRBV2 CAKGPNSYEQYF
TRBJ2-7 TRBV2 CASSVGARYEQYF
TRBJ1-1 TRBV12-3/TRBV12-4 CASSFQGSPEAFF
TRBJ1-5 TRBV2 CASSLNVYQPQHF
TRBJ2-5 TRBV25-1 CASSEYGDSQETQYF
TRBJ2-6 TRBV5-1 CASSPGDSGANVLTF
TRBJ2-7 TRBV29-1 CSVSRDRGPLEQYF
TRBJ2-1 TRBV4-1 CASSQAGLAGGPVNEQFF
TRBJ2-3 TRBV6-5 CASSYGVPDTQYF
TRBJ2-1 TRBV20-1 CSAKGGSSNEQFF
TRBJ2-2 TRBV7-3 CASSTPGRTNTGELFF
TRBJ1-1 TRBV20-1 CSARATGFYSEAFF
TRBJ2-7 TRBV20-1 CSARDYRTAYEQYF
TRBJ2-2 TRBV4-1 CASSQELAGALTGELFF
TRBJ2-1 TRBV6-6 CASSYGTGKRQFF
TRBJ1-5 TRBV19 CASSSPRQVGNQPQHF
TRBJ1-3 TRBV5-1 CASSLSTGVSGNTIYF
TRBJ2-1 TRBV20-1 CSAREGYNEQFF
TRBJ2-2 TRBV24-1 CATSDLGGRIPGELFF
TRBJ2-6 TRBV29-1 CSVHHSGANVLTF
TRBJ2-1 TRBV7-3 CASSPTSGSQYEQFF
TRBJ1-2 TRBV4-2 CASSQVRSGPYTF
TRBJ2-1 TRBV2 CATTKTGGRLDEQFF
TRBJ1-1 TRBV7-9 CASSLTTGVEAFF
TRBJ2-1 TRBV20-1 CSALPGLADNEQFF
TRBJ2-1 TRBV4-2 CASSPRTSGSLGNEQFF
TRBJ2-2 TRBV10-1 CASSEAQGHTGELFF
TRBJ2-1 TRBV28 CASSFAGEKIVDEQFF
TRBJ2-7 TRBV10-1 CATVHQGWQYF
TRBJ2-7 TRBV20-1 CSAGRGSGEQYF
TRBJ2-4 TRBV5-1 CASSLPEPGEGNIQYF
TRBJ1-4 TRBV11-2 CASSPGQGREKLFF
TRBJ2-7 TRBV7-9 CASSSTENEQYF
TRBJ2-7 TRBV29-1 CSVVGPVSYEQYF
TRBJ1-3 TRBV19 CASAVGQSSGNTIYF
TRBJ2-1 TRBV7-8 CASSFTKFGGGGDNKGQFF
TRBJ2-1 TRBV7-3 CASSPAGREQFF
TRBJ1-2 TRBV24-1 CASRMRTNYGYTF
TRBJ2-1 TRBV29-1 CSAGRSSYNEQFF
TRBJ2-3 TRBV13 CASSSRTGGSTDTQYF
TRBJ2-2 TRBV29-1 CSASIWGQETGELFF
TRBJ2-4 TRBV7-3 CASSLTGVDIQYF
TRBJ1-2 TRBV20-1 CSAIPGGYGYTF
TRBJ1-3 TRBV4-2 CASSQAFGLLTGNTIYF
TRBJ1-1 TRBV5-6 CASSLDGARDIVIVGTPTEAFF
TRBJ2-1 TRBV5-1 CASSIAGGPTYNEQFF